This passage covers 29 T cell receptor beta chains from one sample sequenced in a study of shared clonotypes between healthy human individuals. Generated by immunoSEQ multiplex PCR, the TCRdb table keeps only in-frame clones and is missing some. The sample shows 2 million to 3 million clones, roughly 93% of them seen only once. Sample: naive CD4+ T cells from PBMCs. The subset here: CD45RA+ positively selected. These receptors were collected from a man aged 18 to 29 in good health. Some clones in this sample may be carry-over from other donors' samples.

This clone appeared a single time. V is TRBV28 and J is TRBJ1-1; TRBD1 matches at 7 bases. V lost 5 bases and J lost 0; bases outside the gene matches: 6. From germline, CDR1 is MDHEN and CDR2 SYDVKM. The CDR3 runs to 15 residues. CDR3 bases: TGTGCCAGCAGTCCCCAACAGGGGATGAACACTGAAGCTTTCTTT. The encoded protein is CASSPQQGMNTEAFF. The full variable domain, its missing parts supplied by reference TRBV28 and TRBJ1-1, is DVKVTQSSRYLVKRTGEKVFLECVQDMDHENMFWYRQDPGLGLRLIYFSYDVKMKEKGDIPEGYSVSREKKERFSLILESASTNQTSMYLCASSPQQGMNTEAFFGQGTRLTVV.

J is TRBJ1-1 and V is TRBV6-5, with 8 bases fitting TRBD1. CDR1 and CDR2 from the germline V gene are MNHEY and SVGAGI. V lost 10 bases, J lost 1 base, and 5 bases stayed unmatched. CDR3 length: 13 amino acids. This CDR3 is CATRTGQNTEAFF. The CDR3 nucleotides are TGTGCCACCAGGACAGGGCAGAACACTGAAGCTTTCTTT.

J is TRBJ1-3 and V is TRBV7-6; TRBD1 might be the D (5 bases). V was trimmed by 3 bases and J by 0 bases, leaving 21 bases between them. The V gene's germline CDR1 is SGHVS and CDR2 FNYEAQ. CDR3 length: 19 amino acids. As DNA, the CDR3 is TGTGCCAGCAGCTTTCACGCGGGGACCGTTGAAAACTCTGGAAACACCATATATTTT. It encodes CASSFHAGTVENSGNTIYF.

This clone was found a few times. The CDR3 loop is CASSLGLGGGNTIYF. The CDR3 DNA is TGCGCCAGCAGCCTCGGGCTGGGGGGCGGAAACACCATATATTTT. This rearrangement joins TRBV4-1 to TRBJ1-3; maybe TRBD1 (6 bases). This CDR3 is 15 amino acids long. V gave up 4 bases and J gave up 4 bases, with 14 bases separating them. CDR1 and CDR2 (germline): MGHRA, YSYEKL.

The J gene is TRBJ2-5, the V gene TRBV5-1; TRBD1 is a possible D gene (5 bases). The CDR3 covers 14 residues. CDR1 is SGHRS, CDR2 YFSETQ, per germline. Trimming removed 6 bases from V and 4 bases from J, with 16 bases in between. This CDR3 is CASTSNQGTETQYF. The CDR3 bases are TGCGCCAGCACATCGAACCAGGGTACAGAGACCCAGTACTTC.

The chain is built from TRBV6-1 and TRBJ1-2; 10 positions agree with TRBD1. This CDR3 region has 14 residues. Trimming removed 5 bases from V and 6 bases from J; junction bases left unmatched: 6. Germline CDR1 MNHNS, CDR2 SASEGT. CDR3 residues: CASSRTGGRDGYTF. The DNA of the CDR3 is TGTGCCAGCAGTCGGACAGGGGGAAGAGATGGCTACACCTTC.

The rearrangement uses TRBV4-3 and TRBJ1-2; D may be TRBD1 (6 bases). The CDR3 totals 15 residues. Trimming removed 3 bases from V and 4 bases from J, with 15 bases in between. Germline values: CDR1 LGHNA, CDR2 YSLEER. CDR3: CASSQATGNTYGYTF. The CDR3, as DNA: TGCGCCAGCAGCCAGGCGACAGGCAATACCTATGGCTACACCTTC.

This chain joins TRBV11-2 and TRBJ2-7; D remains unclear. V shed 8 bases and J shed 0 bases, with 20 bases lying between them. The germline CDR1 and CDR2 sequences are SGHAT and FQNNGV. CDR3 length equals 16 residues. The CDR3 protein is CASRNPPGRFSYEQYF. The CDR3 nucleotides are TGTGCCAGCCGTAACCCCCCCGGACGGTTCTCCTACGAGCAGTACTTC.

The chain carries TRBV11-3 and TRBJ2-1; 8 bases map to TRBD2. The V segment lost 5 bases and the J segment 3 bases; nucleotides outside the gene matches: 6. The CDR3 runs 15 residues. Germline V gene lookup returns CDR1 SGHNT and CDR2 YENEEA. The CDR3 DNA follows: TGTGCCAGCAGCCGTAGCGGGGCCTACTACAATGAGCAGTTCTTC. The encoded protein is CASSRSGAYYNEQFF. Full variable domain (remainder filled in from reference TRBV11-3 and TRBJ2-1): EAGVVQSPRYKIIEKKQPVAFWCNPISGHNTLYWYLQNLGQGPELLIRYENEEAVDDSQLPKDRFSAERLKGVDSTLKIQPAELGDSAVYLCASSRSGAYYNEQFFGPGTRLTVL.

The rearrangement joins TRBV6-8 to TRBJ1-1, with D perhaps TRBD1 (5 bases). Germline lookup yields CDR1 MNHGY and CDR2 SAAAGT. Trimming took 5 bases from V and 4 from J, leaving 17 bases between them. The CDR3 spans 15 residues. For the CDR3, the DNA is TGTGCCAGCAGTCGTTCCAGGGATGGGACCACTGAAGCTTTCTTT. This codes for CASSRSRDGTTEAFF.

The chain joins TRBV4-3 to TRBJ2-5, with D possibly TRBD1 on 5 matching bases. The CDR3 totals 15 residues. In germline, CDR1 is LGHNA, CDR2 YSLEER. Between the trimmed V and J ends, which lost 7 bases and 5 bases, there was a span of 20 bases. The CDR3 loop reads CASKRQTGAWETQYF. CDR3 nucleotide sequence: TGCGCCAGCAAACGACAGACTGGCGCATGGGAGACCCAGTACTTC.

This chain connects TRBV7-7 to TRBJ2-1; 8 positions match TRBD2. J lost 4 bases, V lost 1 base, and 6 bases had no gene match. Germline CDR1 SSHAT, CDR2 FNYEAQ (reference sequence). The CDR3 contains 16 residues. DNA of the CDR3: TGTGCCAGCAGCTTAGGCTCGGGAGGGGGGTACAATGAGCAGTTCTTC. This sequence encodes CASSLGSGGGYNEQFF.

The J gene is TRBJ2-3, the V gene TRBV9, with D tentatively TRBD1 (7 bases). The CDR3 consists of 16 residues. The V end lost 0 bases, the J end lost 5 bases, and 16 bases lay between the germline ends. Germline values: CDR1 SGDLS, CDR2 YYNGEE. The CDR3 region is CASSVVGGTVGDTQYF. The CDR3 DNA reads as TGTGCCAGCAGCGTAGTTGGGGGGACAGTAGGAGATACGCAGTATTTT.

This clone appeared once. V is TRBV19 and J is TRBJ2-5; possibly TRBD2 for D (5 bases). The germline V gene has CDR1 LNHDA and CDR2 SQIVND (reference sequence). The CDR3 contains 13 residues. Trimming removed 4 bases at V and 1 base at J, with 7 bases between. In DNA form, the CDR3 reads TGTGCCAGTAGTACAGGACTCCAAGAGACCCAGTACTTC. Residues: CASSTGLQETQYF.

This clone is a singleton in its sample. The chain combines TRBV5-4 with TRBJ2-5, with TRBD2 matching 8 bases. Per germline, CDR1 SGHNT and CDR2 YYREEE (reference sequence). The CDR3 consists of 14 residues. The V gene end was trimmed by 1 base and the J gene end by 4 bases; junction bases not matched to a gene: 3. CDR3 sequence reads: CASSLTSGSETQYF. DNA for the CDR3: TGTGCCAGCAGCTTGACTAGCGGTTCAGAGACCCAGTACTTC.

The CDR3 reads CASSYESDGEKLFF. For the CDR3, the DNA is TGTGCCAGCAGTTACGAATCGGACGGAGAAAAACTGTTTTTT. The V and J genes are TRBV6-5 and TRBJ1-4; no definite D call. Germline V CDR1 and CDR2: MNHEY, SVGAGI. Trimming removed 2 bases at V and 8 bases at J, with 12 bases between. CDR3 length: 14 amino acids.

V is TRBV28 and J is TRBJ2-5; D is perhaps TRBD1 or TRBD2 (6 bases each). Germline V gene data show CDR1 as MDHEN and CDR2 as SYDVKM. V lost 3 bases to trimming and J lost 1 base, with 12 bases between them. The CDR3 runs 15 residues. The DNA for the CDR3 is TGTGCCAGCAGTTTGGGGGGCGCCCTCCAAGAGACCCAGTACTTC. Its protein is CASSLGGALQETQYF.

Here the CDR3 DNA reads TGTGCCGGAGGGGCGGGAGAATATGAGACCCAGTACTTC. The encoded protein is CAGGAGEYETQYF. The V and J genes are TRBV7-2 and TRBJ2-5, with 7 nucleotides matching TRBD2. CDR1 SGHTA and CDR2 FQGNSA come from the germline V gene. This CDR3 spans 13 amino acids. V was clipped by 11 bases and J by 5 bases; unmatched bases: 11. Full variable domain (outside the CDR3, taken from reference TRBV7-2 and TRBJ2-5): GAGVSQSPSNKVTEKGKDVELRCDPISGHTALYWYRQSLGQGLEFLIYFQGNSAPDKSGLPSDRFSAERTGGSVSTLTIQRTQQEDSAVYLCAGGAGEYETQYFGPGTRLLVL.

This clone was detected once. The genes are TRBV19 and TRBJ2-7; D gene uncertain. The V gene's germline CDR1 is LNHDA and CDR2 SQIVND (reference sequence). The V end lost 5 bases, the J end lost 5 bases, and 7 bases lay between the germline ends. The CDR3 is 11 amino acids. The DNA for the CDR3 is TGTGCCAGTAGTTCCTTCGACGAGCAGTACTTC. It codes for CASSSFDEQYF. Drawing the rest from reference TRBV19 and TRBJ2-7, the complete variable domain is DGGITQSPKYLFRKEGQNVTLSCEQNLNHDAMYWYRQDPGQGLRLIYYSQIVNDFQKGDIAEGYSVSREKKESFPLTVTSAQKNPTAFYLCASSSFDEQYFGPGTRLTVT.

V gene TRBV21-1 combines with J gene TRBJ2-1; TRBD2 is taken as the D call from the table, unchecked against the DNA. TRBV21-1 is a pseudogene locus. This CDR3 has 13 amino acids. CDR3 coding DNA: TGTGCCAGCAGGTTGAGGGACTGCAATGAGCAGTTCTTC. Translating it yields CASRLRDCNEQFF.

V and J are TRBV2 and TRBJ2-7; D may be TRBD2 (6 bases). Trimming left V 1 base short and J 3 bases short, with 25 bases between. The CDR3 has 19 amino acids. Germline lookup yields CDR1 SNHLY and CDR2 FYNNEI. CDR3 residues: CASSEGGVGGGLFVYEQYF. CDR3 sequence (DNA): TGTGCCAGCAGTGAAGGGGGGGTCGGAGGCGGACTCTTTGTCTACGAGCAGTACTTC.

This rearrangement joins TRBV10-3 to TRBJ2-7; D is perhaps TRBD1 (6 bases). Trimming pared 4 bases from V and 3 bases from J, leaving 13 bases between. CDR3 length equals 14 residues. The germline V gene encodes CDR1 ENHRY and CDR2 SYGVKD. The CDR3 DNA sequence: TGTGCCATCAGTGGCCGGGACACAGACTACGAGCAGTACTTC. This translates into CAISGRDTDYEQYF.

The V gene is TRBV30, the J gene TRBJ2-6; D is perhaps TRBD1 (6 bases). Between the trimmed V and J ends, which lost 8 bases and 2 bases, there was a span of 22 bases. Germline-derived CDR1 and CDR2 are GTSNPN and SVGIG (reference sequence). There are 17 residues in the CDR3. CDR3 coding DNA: TGTGCCCCCACCCTTTTTGCCGGGACAACTGGGGCCAACGTCCTGACTTTC. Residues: CAPTLFAGTTGANVLTF.

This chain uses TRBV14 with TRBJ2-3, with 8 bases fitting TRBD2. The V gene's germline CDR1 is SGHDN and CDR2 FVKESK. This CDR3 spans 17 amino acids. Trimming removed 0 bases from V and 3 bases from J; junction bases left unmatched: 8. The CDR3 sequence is CASSQDRASGLTDTQYF. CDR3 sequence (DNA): TGTGCCAGCAGCCAAGACCGGGCTAGCGGGTTGACAGATACGCAGTATTTT.

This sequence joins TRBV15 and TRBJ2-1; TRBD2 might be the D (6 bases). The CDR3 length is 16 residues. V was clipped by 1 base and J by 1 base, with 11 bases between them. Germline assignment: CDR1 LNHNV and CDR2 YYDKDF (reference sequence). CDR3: CATSRGRDQSYNEQFF. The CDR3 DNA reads TGTGCCACCAGCAGAGGGCGGGATCAATCCTACAATGAGCAGTTCTTC.

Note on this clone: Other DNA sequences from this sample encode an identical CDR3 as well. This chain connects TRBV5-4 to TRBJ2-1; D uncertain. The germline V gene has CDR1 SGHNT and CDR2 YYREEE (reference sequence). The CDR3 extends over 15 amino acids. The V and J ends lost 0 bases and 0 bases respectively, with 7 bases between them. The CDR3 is CASSLGTSSYNEQFF. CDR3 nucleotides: TGTGCCAGCAGCTTGGGGACGAGCTCCTACAATGAGCAGTTCTTC.

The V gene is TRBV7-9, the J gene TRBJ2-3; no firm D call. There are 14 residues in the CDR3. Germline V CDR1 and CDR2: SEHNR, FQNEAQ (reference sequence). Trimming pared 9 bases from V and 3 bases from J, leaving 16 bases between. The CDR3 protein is CASSGWLVTDTQYF. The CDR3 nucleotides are TGTGCCAGTTCGGGTTGGTTGGTTACAGATACGCAGTATTTT.

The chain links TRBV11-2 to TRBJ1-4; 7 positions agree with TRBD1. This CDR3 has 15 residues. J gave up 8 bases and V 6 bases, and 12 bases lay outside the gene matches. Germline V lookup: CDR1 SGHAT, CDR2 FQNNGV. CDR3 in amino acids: CASRSLRGKGEKLFF. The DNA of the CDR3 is TGTGCCAGCAGATCCCTCAGGGGGAAAGGGGAAAAACTGTTTTTT.

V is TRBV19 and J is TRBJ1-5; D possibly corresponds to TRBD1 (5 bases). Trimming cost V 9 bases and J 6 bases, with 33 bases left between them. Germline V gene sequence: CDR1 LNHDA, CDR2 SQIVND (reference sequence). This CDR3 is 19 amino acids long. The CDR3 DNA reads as TGTGCCAGCGAGAGGGCAGTGGGGCCGCTCAGCGGGTACAGTCAGCCCCAGCATTTT. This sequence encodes CASERAVGPLSGYSQPQHF.